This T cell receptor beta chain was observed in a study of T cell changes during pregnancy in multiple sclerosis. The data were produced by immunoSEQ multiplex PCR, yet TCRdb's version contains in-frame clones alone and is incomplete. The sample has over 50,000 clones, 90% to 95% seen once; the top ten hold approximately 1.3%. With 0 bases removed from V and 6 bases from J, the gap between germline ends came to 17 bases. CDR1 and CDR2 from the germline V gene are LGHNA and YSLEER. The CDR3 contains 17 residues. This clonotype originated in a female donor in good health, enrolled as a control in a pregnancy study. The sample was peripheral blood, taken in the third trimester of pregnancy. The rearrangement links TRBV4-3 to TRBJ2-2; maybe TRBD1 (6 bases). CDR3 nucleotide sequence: TGCGCCAGCAGCCAAGATACTCAGGGCTCAGGGGCCGGGGAGCTGTTTTTT. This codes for CASSQDTQGSGAGELFF.